The 14 T cell receptor beta chains given below trace back to one sample, sequenced in a study of shared clonotypes between healthy human individuals (dated by TCRdb to between 2020 and 2021). Receptors were amplified or captured by the immunoSEQ multiplex PCR assay. This immuneACCESS table, as held by TCRdb, lists in-frame sequences with V and J called but not all clones. Of the missing ones, under half trace to an unresolved V gene in checked studies; the others have no known cause. The sample table shows nearly 1 million clones, and approximately 80% are seen once. The ten largest clones add up to around 1.4% of the sample. Specimen: memory CD4+ T cells sorted from blood. The intended sense of this specimen's cell subset or site label: CD45RA-negative fraction. These receptor sequences come from a young man in good health.

J is TRBJ2-1 and V is TRBV6-1; D may be TRBD1 or TRBD2 (5 bases each). V was pared by 6 bases and J by 5 bases, with 14 bases between. There are 14 residues in the CDR3. Germline lookup yields CDR1 MNHNS and CDR2 SASEGT. The CDR3 DNA sequence: TGTGCCAGCAGCGTGGGACCCCTTAACAATGAGCAGTTCTTC. Its translation is CASSVGPLNNEQFF.

As regards this clone: One end of the junction is discordant with germline, which a read error may explain. The CDR3 region is CASSYATGGRGTEAFF. CDR3 coding DNA: TGTGCCAGCAGTTACGCAACGGGGGGGCGAGGCACTGAAGCTTTCTTT. This chain uses TRBV10-3 with TRBJ1-1; D might be TRBD1 (6 bases). Germline V gene sequence: CDR1 ENHRY, CDR2 SYGVKD. This CDR3 contains 16 residues.

The gene calls are TRBV7-2 and TRBJ1-2, with 7 bases that match TRBD1. The CDR3 extends over 15 amino acids. CDR1 and CDR2 (germline): SGHTA, FQGNSA. The J segment lost 6 bases and the V segment lost 1 base, leaving 8 bases of the junction unmatched. For the CDR3, the DNA is TGTGCCAGCAGCTTAGGACAGGGAAGGGAGGATGGCTACACCTTC. It yields the protein CASSLGQGREDGYTF.

This chain connects TRBV4-3 to TRBJ2-6; D is perhaps TRBD1 (5 bases). V was shortened by 4 bases and J by 1 base, with 14 bases between the two germline ends. In germline, CDR1 is LGHNA, CDR2 YSLEER. This CDR3 contains 17 residues. CDR3 protein: CASSPQGLLSGANVLTF. The CDR3 DNA sequence: TGCGCCAGCAGCCCTCAGGGTCTTTTGTCTGGGGCCAACGTCCTGACTTTC.

The chain is built from TRBV9 and TRBJ2-4; no clear D gene. With 0 bases removed from V and 3 bases from J, the gap between germline ends came to 7 bases. This CDR3 has 14 residues. Germline V lookup: CDR1 SGDLS, CDR2 YYNGEE. CDR3 protein: CASSVDLGKNIQYF. Here the CDR3 DNA reads TGTGCCAGCAGCGTAGACCTGGGCAAAAACATTCAGTACTTC.

This chain's CDR3 is CASRSGSSKANEQFF. In DNA, the CDR3 is TGTGCCAGCAGGAGCGGGTCTAGCAAAGCCAATGAGCAGTTCTTC. The chain carries TRBV6-1 and TRBJ2-1; maybe TRBD2 (6 bases). The CDR3 runs 15 residues. Germline assignment: CDR1 MNHNS and CDR2 SASEGT. The V gene lost 6 bases and the J gene lost 6 bases, with 18 bases spanning the gap.

The chain has TRBV11-3 and TRBJ2-1; D remains ambiguous. Germline assignment: CDR1 SGHNT and CDR2 YENEEA. There are 14 residues in the CDR3. Trimming pared 2 bases from V and 6 bases from J, leaving 11 bases between. CDR3: CASSLSPLSNEQFF. The CDR3 DNA follows: TGTGCCAGCAGCTTATCCCCCCTTTCCAATGAGCAGTTCTTC.

This clone has just a few counts. This chain joins TRBV7-6 and TRBJ2-7, with 8 bases lining up with TRBD2. The germline gives CDR1 SGHVS, CDR2 FNYEAQ. The CDR3 extends over 15 amino acids. The V and J ends lost 5 bases and 5 bases, in that order; junction bases with no gene match: 11. The CDR3 loop is CASSPSGRGSNEQYF. Written as DNA, the CDR3 is TGTGCCAGCAGCCCCAGCGGGAGAGGTTCCAACGAGCAGTACTTC.

This chain connects TRBV12-5 to TRBJ2-1; 9 nucleotides agree with TRBD2. V lost 4 bases and J lost 2; bases outside the gene matches: 15. The CDR3 runs to 19 residues. Looked up from germline, CDR1 is LGHNT and CDR2 is FRNRAP. CDR3 loop: CASGSPGQHLAGAYNEQFF. The CDR3 coding sequence is TGTGCTAGTGGTTCCCCGGGACAGCATTTAGCGGGAGCCTACAATGAGCAGTTCTTC.

The rearrangement uses TRBV5-1 and TRBJ1-4; tentatively, D is TRBD1 (6 bases). This CDR3 has 15 amino acids. In germline, CDR1 is SGHRS, CDR2 YFSETQ. The V end was cut by 2 bases, the J end by 5 bases, with 13 bases between. The CDR3 DNA follows: TGCGCCAGCAGCTTTCGGGGTCAGGGGAATGAAAAACTGTTTTTT. Protein sequence: CASSFRGQGNEKLFF.

This clone has a single count. A much bigger clone sits one base away, suggesting this may be a read error. The rearrangement joins TRBV7-2 to TRBJ2-5; the match to TRBD2 covers 8 bases. Per germline, CDR1 SGHTA and CDR2 FQGNSA. The V gene end was trimmed by 3 bases and the J gene end by 9 bases; junction bases not matched to a gene: 9. CDR3 length: 14 residues. As DNA, the CDR3 is TGTGCCAGCAGCTTTAACCCCGGGCGGGAGGCCCAGTACTTC. Translated: CASSFNPGREAQYF.

The chain joins TRBV7-2 to TRBJ2-7; TRBD2 matches at 14 bases. This CDR3 contains 16 residues. The V segment lost 6 bases and the J segment 4 bases; nucleotides outside the gene matches: 8. Germline assignment: CDR1 SGHTA and CDR2 FQGNSA. The CDR3 loop is CASSTTGTSGSYEQYF. The CDR3 coding sequence is TGTGCCAGCAGTACGACCGGGACTAGCGGGAGTTACGAGCAGTACTTC.

V usage is TRBV7-9 and J usage is TRBJ2-1, with 13 positions matching TRBD2. J was trimmed by 7 bases and V by 3 bases; bases with no gene match: 6. Germline V gives CDR1 SEHNR, CDR2 FQNEAQ (reference sequence). CDR3 length equals 16 residues. The CDR3 reads CASSFKGLAGVNEQFF. The CDR3 DNA reads TGTGCCAGCAGCTTTAAAGGACTAGCGGGAGTAAATGAGCAGTTCTTC.

In this sample, this clone turned up a few times. V and J are TRBV2 and TRBJ2-2; 8 bases line up with TRBD2. This CDR3 is 16 amino acids long. Trimming at V came to 5 bases and at J to 0 bases, leaving 5 bases not matched to a gene. CDR1 SNHLY and CDR2 FYNNEI come from the germline V gene. The DNA of the CDR3 is TGTGCCAGCAGTTCTAGCGGGCAAACGAACACCGGGGAGCTGTTTTTT. Its translation: CASSSSGQTNTGELFF.